This TCR beta chain was captured by sequencing in a study of T cell repertoires in ileal Crohn's disease. From germline, CDR1 is SGHAT and CDR2 FQNNGV. V shed 0 bases and J shed 11 bases, with 16 bases lying between them. The CDR3 loop spans 14 amino acids. Repertoires were generated with immunoSEQ multiplex PCR, while TCRdb's copy carries only in-frame clones and drops some. The sample carries roughly 15,000 clones, roughly 80% recorded once. The chain employs TRBV11-2 and TRBJ2-5, with D maybe TRBD2 (6 bases). Material for sequencing was ileal tissue. This receptor was identified in an adult with Crohn's disease. The CDR3 spells CASSLEGSSAGQYF. The CDR3 coding sequence is TGTGCCAGCAGCTTAGAAGGAAGTAGCGCGGGGCAGTACTTC. Full variable domain (rest looked up from reference TRBV11-2 and TRBJ2-5): EAGVAQSPRYKIIEKRQSVAFWCNPISGHATLYWYQQILGQGPKLLIQFQNNGVVDDSQLPKDRFSAERLKGVDSTLKIQPAKLEDSAVYLCASSLEGSSAGQYFGPGTRLLVL.